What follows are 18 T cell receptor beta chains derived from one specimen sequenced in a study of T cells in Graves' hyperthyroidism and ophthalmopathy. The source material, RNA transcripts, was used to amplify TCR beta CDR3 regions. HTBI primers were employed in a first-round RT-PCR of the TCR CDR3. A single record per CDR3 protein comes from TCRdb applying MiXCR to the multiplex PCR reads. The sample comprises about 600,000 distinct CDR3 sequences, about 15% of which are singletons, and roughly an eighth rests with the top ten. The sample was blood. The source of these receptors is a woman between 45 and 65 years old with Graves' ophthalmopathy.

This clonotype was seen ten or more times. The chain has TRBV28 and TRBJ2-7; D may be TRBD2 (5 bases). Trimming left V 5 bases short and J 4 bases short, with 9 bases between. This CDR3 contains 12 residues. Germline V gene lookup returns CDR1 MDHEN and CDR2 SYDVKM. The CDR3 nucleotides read TGTGCCAGCAGTGCGCTAGCTTACGAGCAGTACTTC. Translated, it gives CASSALAYEQYF.

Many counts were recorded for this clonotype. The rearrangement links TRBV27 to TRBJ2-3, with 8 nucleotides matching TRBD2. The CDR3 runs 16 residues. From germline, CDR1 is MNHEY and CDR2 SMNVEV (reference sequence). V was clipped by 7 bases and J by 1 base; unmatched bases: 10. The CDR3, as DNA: TGTGCCAGCATACGGGGGGGCGGGAGTGGCACAGATACGCAGTATTTT. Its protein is CASIRGGGSGTDTQYF.

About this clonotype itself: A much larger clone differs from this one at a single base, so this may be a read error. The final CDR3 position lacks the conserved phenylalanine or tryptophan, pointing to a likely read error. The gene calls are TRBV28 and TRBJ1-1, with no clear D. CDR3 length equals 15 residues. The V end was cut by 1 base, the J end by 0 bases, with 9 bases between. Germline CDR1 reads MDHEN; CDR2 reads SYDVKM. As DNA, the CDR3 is TGTGCCAGCAGTTTATATCAGGAGATGAACACTGAAGCTTTCCTT. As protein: CASSLYQEMNTEAFL.

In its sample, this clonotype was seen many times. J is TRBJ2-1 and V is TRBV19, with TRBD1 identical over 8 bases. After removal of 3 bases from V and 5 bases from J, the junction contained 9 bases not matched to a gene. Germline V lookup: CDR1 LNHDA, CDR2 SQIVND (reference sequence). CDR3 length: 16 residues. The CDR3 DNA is TGTGCCAGTAGTATGTTAGGTGGGACAGGTAACAATGAGCAGTTCTTC. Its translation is CASSMLGGTGNNEQFF.

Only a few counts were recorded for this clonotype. The DNA of the CDR3 is TGCAGTGCTTACCGGGCCTCCGAGGAGACCCAGTACTTC. The encoded protein is CSAYRASEETQYF. V and J are TRBV20-1 and TRBJ2-5; D is unresolved. Germline V gene data show CDR1 as DFQATT and CDR2 as SNEGSKA (reference sequence). The V gene lost 5 bases and the J gene lost 5 bases, with 15 bases spanning the gap. This CDR3 has 13 residues.

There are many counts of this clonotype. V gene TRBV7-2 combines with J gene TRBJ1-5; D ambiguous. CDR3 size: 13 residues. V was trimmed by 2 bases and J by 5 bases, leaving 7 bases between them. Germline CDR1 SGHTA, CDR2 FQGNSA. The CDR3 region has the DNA TGTGCCAGCAGCTTAACCCTCTATCAGCCCCAGCATTTT. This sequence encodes CASSLTLYQPQHF. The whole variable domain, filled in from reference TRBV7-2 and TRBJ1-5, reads GAGVSQSPSNKVTEKGKDVELRCDPISGHTALYWYRQSLGQGLEFLIYFQGNSAPDKSGLPSDRFSAERTGGSVSTLTIQRTQQEDSAVYLCASSLTLYQPQHFGDGTRLSIL.

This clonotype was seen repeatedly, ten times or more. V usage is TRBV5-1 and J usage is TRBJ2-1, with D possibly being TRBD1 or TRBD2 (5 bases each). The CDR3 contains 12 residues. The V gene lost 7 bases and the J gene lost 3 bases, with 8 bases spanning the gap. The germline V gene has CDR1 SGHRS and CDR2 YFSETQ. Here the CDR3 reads CASGTGYNEQFF. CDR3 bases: TGCGCCAGCGGGACGGGCTACAATGAGCAGTTCTTC.

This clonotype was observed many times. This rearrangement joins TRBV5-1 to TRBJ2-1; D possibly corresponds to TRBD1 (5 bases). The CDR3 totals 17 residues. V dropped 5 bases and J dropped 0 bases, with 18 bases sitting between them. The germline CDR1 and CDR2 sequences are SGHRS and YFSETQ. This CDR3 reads CASSQPGAALSYNEQFF. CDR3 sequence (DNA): TGCGCCAGCAGTCAACCTGGGGCGGCCCTCTCCTACAATGAGCAGTTCTTC.

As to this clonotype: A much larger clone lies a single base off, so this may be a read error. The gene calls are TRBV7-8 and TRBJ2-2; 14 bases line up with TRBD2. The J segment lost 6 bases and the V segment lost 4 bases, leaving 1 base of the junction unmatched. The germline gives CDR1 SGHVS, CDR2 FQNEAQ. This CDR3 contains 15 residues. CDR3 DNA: TGTGCCAGCAGCTCGACTAGCGGGGGGGCCGGGGAGCTGTTTTTT. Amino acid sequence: CASSSTSGGAGELFF.

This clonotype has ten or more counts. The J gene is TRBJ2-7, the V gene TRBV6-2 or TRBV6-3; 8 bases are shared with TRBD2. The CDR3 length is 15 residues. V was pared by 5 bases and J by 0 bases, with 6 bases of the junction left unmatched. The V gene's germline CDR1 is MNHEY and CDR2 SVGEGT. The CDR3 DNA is TGTGCCAGCAGTACCCTTAGCGGGACCTCCTACGAGCAGTACTTC. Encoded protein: CASSTLSGTSYEQYF.

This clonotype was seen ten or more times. CDR3 residues: CASSQGGLTYNEQFF. As DNA, the CDR3 is TGTGCCAGCAGCCAAGGAGGTCTAACCTACAATGAGCAGTTCTTC. The chain employs TRBV3-2 and TRBJ2-1. TRBV3-2 is described as a pseudogene. The CDR3 extends over 15 amino acids.

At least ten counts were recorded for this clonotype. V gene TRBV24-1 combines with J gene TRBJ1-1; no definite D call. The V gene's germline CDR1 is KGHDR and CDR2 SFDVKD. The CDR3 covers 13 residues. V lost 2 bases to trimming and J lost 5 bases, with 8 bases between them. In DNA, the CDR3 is TGTGCCACCAGTGATTGGTCTTGGACTGAAGCTTTCTTT. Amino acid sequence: CATSDWSWTEAFF.

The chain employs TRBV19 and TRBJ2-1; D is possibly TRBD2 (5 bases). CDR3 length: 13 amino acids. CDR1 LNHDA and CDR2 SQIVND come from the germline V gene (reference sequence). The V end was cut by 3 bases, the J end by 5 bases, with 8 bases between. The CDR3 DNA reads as TGTGCCAGTAGTATTAGCGTTAACAATGAGCAGTTCTTC. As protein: CASSISVNNEQFF. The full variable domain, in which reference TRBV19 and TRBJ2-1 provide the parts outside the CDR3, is DGGITQSPKYLFRKEGQNVTLSCEQNLNHDAMYWYRQDPGQGLRLIYYSQIVNDFQKGDIAEGYSVSREKKESFPLTVTSAQKNPTAFYLCASSISVNNEQFFGPGTRLTVL.

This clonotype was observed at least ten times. CDR3 amino acids: CASSWGTSGRAREQFF. The CDR3 bases are TGTGCCAGCAGCTGGGGGACTAGCGGGAGGGCCCGTGAGCAGTTCTTC. The rearrangement joins TRBV7-3 to TRBJ2-1, with 16 positions matching TRBD2. The germline CDR1 and CDR2 sequences are SGHTA and FQGTGA. This CDR3 contains 16 residues. V lost 4 bases and J lost 9; bases outside the gene matches: 6.

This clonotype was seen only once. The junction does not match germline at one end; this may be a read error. CDR3 sequence (DNA): TGTGCCAGCAGTGAACCTGGGCCTAGCGGTCCCTACGGGCAGTACTTC. It encodes CASSEPGPSGPYGQYF. The chain joins TRBV25-1 to TRBJ2-7; 7 nucleotides align to TRBD2. This CDR3 contains 16 residues. Germline CDR1 and CDR2: MGHDK and SYGVNS.

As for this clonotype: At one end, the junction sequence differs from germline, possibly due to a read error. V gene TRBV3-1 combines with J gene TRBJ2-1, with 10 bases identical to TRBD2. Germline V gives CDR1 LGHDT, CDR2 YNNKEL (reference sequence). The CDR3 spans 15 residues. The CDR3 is CASSREAGGPFEQLF. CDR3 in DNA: TGTGCCAGCAGCCGAGAAGCGGGAGGGCCCTTTGAGCAGCTCTTC.

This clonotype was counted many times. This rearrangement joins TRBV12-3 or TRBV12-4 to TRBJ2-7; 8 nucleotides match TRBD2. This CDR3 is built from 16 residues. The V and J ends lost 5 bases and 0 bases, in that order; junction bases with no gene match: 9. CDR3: CASSNNLAGYSYEQYF. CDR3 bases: TGTGCCAGCAGTAACAATCTAGCGGGTTACTCCTACGAGCAGTACTTC.

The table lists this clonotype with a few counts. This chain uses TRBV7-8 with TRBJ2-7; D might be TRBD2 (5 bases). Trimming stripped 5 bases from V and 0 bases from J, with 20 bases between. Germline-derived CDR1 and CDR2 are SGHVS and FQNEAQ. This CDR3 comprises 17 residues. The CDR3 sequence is CASSASGISYSSYEQYF. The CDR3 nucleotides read TGTGCCAGCAGCGCCTCCGGGATTTCCTATAGCTCCTACGAGCAGTACTTC.